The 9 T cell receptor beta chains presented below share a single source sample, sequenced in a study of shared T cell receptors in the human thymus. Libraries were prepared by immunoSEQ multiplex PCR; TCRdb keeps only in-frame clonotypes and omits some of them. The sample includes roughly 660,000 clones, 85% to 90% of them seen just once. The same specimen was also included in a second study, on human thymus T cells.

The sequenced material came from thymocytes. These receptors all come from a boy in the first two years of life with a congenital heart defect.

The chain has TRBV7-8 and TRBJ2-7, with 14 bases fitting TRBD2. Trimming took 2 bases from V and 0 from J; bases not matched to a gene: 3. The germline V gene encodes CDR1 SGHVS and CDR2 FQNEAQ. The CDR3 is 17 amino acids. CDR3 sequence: CASSLPGTSGSSYEQYF. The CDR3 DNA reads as TGTGCCAGCAGCTTACCCGGGACTAGCGGGAGCTCCTACGAGCAGTACTTC.

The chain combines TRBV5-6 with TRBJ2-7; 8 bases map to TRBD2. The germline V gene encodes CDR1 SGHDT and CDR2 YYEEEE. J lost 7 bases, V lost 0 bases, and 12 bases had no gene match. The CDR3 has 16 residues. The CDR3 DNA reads TGTGCCAGCAGCTTGGCACTGGTAGCGGGACTCCGGGAGCAGTACTTC. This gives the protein CASSLALVAGLREQYF.

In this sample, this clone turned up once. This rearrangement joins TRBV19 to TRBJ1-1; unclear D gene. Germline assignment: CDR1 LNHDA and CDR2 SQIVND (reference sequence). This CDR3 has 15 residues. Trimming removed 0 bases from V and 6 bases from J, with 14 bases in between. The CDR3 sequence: CASSIDGTPRAEAFF. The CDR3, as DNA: TGTGCCAGTAGTATAGATGGCACGCCTCGTGCTGAAGCTTTCTTT.

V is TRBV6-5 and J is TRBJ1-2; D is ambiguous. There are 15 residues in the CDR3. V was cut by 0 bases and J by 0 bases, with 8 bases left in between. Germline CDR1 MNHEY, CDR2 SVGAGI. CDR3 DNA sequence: TGTGCCAGCAGTTACTCGGAGGCGGCTAACTATGGCTACACCTTC. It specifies CASSYSEAANYGYTF.

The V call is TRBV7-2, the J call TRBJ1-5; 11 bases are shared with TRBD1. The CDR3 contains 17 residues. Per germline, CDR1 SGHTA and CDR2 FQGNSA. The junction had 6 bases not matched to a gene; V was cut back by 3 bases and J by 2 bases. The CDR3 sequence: CASSLRTGGFGNQPQHF. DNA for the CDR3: TGTGCCAGCAGCTTGCGGACAGGGGGCTTTGGCAATCAGCCCCAGCATTTT.

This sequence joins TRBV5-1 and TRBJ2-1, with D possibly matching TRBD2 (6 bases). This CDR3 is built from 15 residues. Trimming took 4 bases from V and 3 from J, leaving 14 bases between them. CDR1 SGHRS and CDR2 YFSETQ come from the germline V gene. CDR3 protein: CASSPGAGSYNEQFF. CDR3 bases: TGCGCCAGCAGCCCTGGTGCCGGGAGCTACAATGAGCAGTTCTTC. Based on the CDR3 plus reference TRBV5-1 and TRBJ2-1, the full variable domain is KAGVTQTPRYLIKTRGQQVTLSCSPISGHRSVSWYQQTPGQGLQFLFEYFSETQRNKGNFPGRFSGRQFSNSRSEMNVSTLELGDSALYLCASSPGAGSYNEQFFGPGTRLTVL.

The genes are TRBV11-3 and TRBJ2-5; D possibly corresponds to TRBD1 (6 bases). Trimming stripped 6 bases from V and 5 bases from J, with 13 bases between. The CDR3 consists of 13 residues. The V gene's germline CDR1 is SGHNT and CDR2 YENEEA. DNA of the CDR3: TGTGCCAGCAGGCACAGGGATTGGGAGACCCAGTACTTC. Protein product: CASRHRDWETQYF.

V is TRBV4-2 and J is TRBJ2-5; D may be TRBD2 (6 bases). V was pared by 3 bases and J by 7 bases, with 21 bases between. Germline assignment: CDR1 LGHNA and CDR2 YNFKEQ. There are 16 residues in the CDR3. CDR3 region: CASSQGGLAKIGTQYF. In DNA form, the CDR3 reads TGTGCCAGCAGCCAGGGGGGACTGGCGAAGATCGGGACCCAGTACTTC.

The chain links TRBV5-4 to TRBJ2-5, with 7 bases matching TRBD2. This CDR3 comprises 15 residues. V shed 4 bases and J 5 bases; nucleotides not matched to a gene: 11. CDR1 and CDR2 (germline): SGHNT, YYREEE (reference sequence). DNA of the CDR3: TGTGCCAGCAGCCTGGGAAGGCGGGAGAGGGAGACCCAGTACTTC. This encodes CASSLGRRERETQYF.